The 20 T cell receptor beta chains below come from one sample, sequenced in a study of shared clonotypes between healthy human individuals. Sequencing used immunoSEQ multiplex PCR; TCRdb keeps in-frame clones, though not all of them. The sample has millions of clones; approximately 94% are singletons. The naive CD8 subset, CD45RO-negative cells positively selected for CCR7, excluded terminally differentiated effector memory CD45RA+ cells. The sequencing sample was made of naive CD8+ T cells sorted from blood. Receptors were obtained from a man younger than 35 in good health.

V gene TRBV28 combines with J gene TRBJ1-6, with TRBD1 as a possible D gene (5 bases). Trimming shortened V by 3 bases and J by 8 bases, and 17 bases separated the two germline ends. Per the germline V gene, CDR1 is MDHEN and CDR2 is SYDVKM. CDR3 length: 16 residues. The CDR3 sequence is CASSFRQGSLDSPLHF. CDR3 in DNA: TGTGCCAGCAGTTTTCGGCAGGGCTCTCTTGATTCACCCCTCCACTTT.

This sequence joins TRBV4-3 and TRBJ2-2; TRBD2 matches at 8 bases. Trimming removed 2 bases from V and 5 bases from J; junction bases left unmatched: 16. This CDR3 is built from 19 residues. CDR1 is LGHNA and CDR2 is YSLEER in the germline V gene. CDR3 nucleotides: TGCGCCAGCAGCCAAAGGTCTTCGACTAGCGAGGGAGGGACCGGGGAGCTGTTTTTT. Protein sequence: CASSQRSSTSEGGTGELFF.

This chain links TRBV6-5 with TRBJ1-4; no clear D gene. This CDR3 contains 16 residues. V was clipped by 2 bases and J by 0 bases, with 10 bases between them. Looked up from germline, CDR1 is MNHEY and CDR2 is SVGAGI. The CDR3 sequence: CASSYGWAATNEKLFF. CDR3 DNA: TGTGCCAGCAGTTACGGTTGGGCAGCAACTAATGAAAAACTGTTTTTT.

This clone is a singleton in its sample. The same CDR3 can be traced to other DNA sequences in this sample. The CDR3 coding sequence is TGTGCCAGCAGTCTAGGGGGGAACTATGGCTACACCTTC. Encoded protein: CASSLGGNYGYTF. The chain uses TRBV6-5 and TRBJ1-2; possible D gene TRBD1, 6 bases. The V end lost 5 bases, the J end lost 2 bases, and 9 bases lay between the germline ends. In germline, CDR1 is MNHEY, CDR2 SVGAGI. The CDR3 runs 13 residues.

This chain joins TRBV5-1 and TRBJ1-4; TRBD1 matches at 9 bases. Germline loops: CDR1 SGHRS, CDR2 YFSETQ. The CDR3 consists of 17 residues. Trimming removed 0 bases from V and 4 bases from J; junction bases left unmatched: 7. CDR3 residues: CASSLDRAGQGNEKLFF. CDR3 in DNA: TGCGCCAGCAGCTTGGACAGGGCGGGACAGGGTAATGAAAAACTGTTTTTT.

This clone was picked up one time. The chain uses TRBV5-8 and TRBJ2-3, with 7 bases matching TRBD1. Germline V CDR1 and CDR2: SGHTS, YDEGEE. The J segment lost 0 bases and the V segment lost 0 bases, leaving 4 bases of the junction unmatched. The CDR3 runs to 16 residues. This CDR3 reads CASSLVAGGSTDTQYF. In DNA form, the CDR3 reads TGTGCCAGCAGCTTGGTAGCAGGGGGTAGCACAGATACGCAGTATTTT.

This clone has a single count. V and J are TRBV2 and TRBJ2-7; perhaps TRBD1 as D (5 bases). The V gene lost 6 bases and the J gene lost 1 base, with 22 bases spanning the gap. Per the germline V gene, CDR1 is SNHLY and CDR2 is FYNNEI. The CDR3 is 17 residues long. In nucleotides, the CDR3 is TGTGCCAGCAGCGCAATCAAAGGGGTTGGAAAATCCTACGAGCAGTACTTC. Amino acids: CASSAIKGVGKSYEQYF.

This CDR3 reads CASAHRGSEAFF. The CDR3 DNA reads as TGTGCCAGCGCACACAGGGGGTCGGAAGCTTTCTTT. The chain has TRBV27 and TRBJ1-1; 8 bases match TRBD1. The CDR3 consists of 12 residues. V shed 8 bases and J 8 bases; nucleotides not matched to a gene: 7. Germline CDR1 is MNHEY and CDR2 is SMNVEV (reference sequence).

J is TRBJ2-7 and V is TRBV7-8, with D perhaps matching TRBD2 (6 bases). V shed 5 bases and J shed 3 bases, with 8 bases lying between them. This CDR3 region has 12 residues. Germline CDR1 is SGHVS and CDR2 is FQNEAQ. DNA of the CDR3: TGTGCCAGCAGCCGGACTAACTACGAGCAGTACTTC. Translating gives CASSRTNYEQYF.

In this sample, this clone turned up once. The chain is built from TRBV29-1 and TRBJ2-3; TRBD1 matches 9 bases. CDR3 length equals 15 residues. Germline CDR1 SQVTM, CDR2 ANQGSEA. V was pared by 8 bases and J by 4 bases, with 13 bases of the junction left unmatched. The CDR3 spells CSTGGHRGPADTQYF. Here the CDR3 DNA reads TGCAGCACAGGGGGCCACAGGGGTCCCGCAGATACGCAGTATTTT.

This clone has more than one count but fewer than ten. Other DNA variants within this sample encode the same CDR3. In DNA form, the CDR3 reads TGTGCCAGTAGTACTGGAGAGACCCAGTACTTC. This encodes CASSTGETQYF. The chain links TRBV19 to TRBJ2-5, with no clear D. CDR3 length equals 11 residues. The V end was cut by 4 bases, the J end by 4 bases, with 4 bases between. CDR1 and CDR2 (germline): LNHDA, SQIVND (reference sequence).

This chain uses TRBV5-1 with TRBJ2-7; D is unclear. The CDR3 length is 13 residues. V gave up 2 bases and J gave up 2 bases, with 8 bases separating them. Looked up from germline, CDR1 is SGHRS and CDR2 is YFSETQ. The CDR3 DNA follows: TGCGCCAGCAGCTTCGACTCCGCCTACGAGCAGTACTTC. Its translation: CASSFDSAYEQYF.

The chain recombines TRBV11-3 with TRBJ2-7; 7 nucleotides agree with TRBD1. The CDR3 runs to 13 residues. Germline CDR1 is SGHNT and CDR2 is YENEEA. After removal of 4 bases from V and 6 bases from J, the junction contained 6 bases not matched to a gene. CDR3 DNA: TGTGCCAGCAGCTCCGGGACAGCGGCCGAGCAGTACTTC. Protein sequence: CASSSGTAAEQYF.

The chain combines TRBV28 with TRBJ2-3; D not certain. Trimming cost V 3 bases and J 5 bases, with 12 bases left between them. The germline gives CDR1 MDHEN, CDR2 SYDVKM. The CDR3 is 14 amino acids. The CDR3 loop is CASSFAAGLDTQYF. The CDR3 DNA is TGTGCCAGCAGTTTTGCGGCAGGTCTAGATACGCAGTATTTT.

This rearrangement joins TRBV5-1 to TRBJ2-2; D is unclear. The CDR3 has 12 amino acids. Germline V CDR1 and CDR2: SGHRS, YFSETQ. V lost 1 base, J lost 9 bases, and 7 bases lay in between. In nucleotides, the CDR3 is TGCGCCAGCAGCTTGACAAGATGGGAGCTGTTTTTT. Amino acid sequence: CASSLTRWELFF.

This chain links TRBV6-5 with TRBJ2-4, with a weak D call TRBD1 (5 bases). Germline V gene lookup returns CDR1 MNHEY and CDR2 SVGAGI. V was trimmed by 4 bases and J by 0 bases, leaving 13 bases between them. The length of the CDR3 is 16 residues. As DNA, the CDR3 is TGTGCCAGCAGTTCTACAGGAGAACTAGCCAAAAACATTCAGTACTTC. It yields the protein CASSSTGELAKNIQYF.

DNA of the CDR3: TGTGCCAGCAGTGACAGGGGCCACGTCCAAGATACGCAGTATTTT. Protein sequence: CASSDRGHVQDTQYF. The genes are TRBV28 and TRBJ2-3; 8 bases align to TRBD1. The CDR3 sequence is 15 residues long. The V and J ends lost 5 bases and 5 bases, in that order; junction bases with no gene match: 9. Germline CDR1 and CDR2: MDHEN and SYDVKM.

The gene calls are TRBV2 and TRBJ2-7, with D unresolved. Trimming removed 8 bases at V and 1 base at J, with 12 bases between. Germline lookup yields CDR1 SNHLY and CDR2 FYNNEI. The CDR3 has 13 residues. The CDR3 nucleotides read TGTGCCAGCGGTCTTTACCGTTCCTACGAGCAGTACTTC. Protein product: CASGLYRSYEQYF.

In the case of this clone: The same CDR3 is also encoded by other DNA sequences in this sample. The chain has TRBV12-5 and TRBJ2-7, with unresolved D. Germline CDR1 and CDR2: LGHNT and FRNRAP. This CDR3 spans 13 amino acids. Trimming shortened V by 0 bases and J by 3 bases, and 6 bases separated the two germline ends. The CDR3 region has the DNA TGTGCTAGTGGTTTGGTGTCAGGCTACGAGCAGTACTTC. This translates into CASGLVSGYEQYF. The full variable domain, with the rest looked up from reference TRBV12-5 and TRBJ2-7, is DARVTQTPRHKVTEMGQEVTMRCQPILGHNTVFWYRQTMMQGLELLAYFRNRAPLDDSGMPKDRFSAEMPDATLATLKIQPSEPRDSAVYFCASGLVSGYEQYFGPGTRLTVT.

The rearrangement joins TRBV4-3 to TRBJ2-7; D is possibly TRBD1 or TRBD2 (5 bases each). Trimming cost V 1 base and J 2 bases, with 15 bases left between them. Per germline, CDR1 LGHNA and CDR2 YSLEER. The length of the CDR3 is 16 residues. Here the CDR3 reads CASSQGLRDGPYEQYF. The CDR3 nucleotides are TGCGCCAGCAGCCAAGGTCTCCGGGACGGACCCTACGAGCAGTACTTC.